Sequencing of this T cell receptor beta chain was carried out in a study of blood T cell repertoires in COVID-19. Study-level information: Samples of COVID-19 (acute and convalescent) were obtained from the United States, Italy and Spain. From T cells, B-cell-depleted T cells, or PBMCs came the material, which was cDNA or gDNA.

Authors' data handling: Amplification of reference gene primers provided the estimated nucleated cell counts. Using immunoSEQ multiplex PCR, the repertoire was profiled, and TCRdb retains in-frame clones only, with some absent. For V, J and clone size, that table is used; D and trimming come from the DNA. The data hold about 140,000 clones, with approximately 89% observed a single time. The CDR3 loop spans 15 amino acids. CDR1 and CDR2 (germline): LGHDT, YNNKEL (reference sequence). Between the trimmed V and J ends, which lost 3 bases and 6 bases, there was a span of 15 bases. Input material: peripheral blood. The chain combines TRBV3-1 (or the pseudogene TRBV3-2) with TRBJ2-1, with D possibly matching TRBD1 (5 bases). This TCR came from a woman in her 50s with acute or convalescent COVID-19. CDR3 loop: CASSQGQIAFNEQFF. CDR3 sequence (DNA): TGTGCCAGCAGCCAGGGGCAGATTGCGTTCAATGAGCAGTTCTTC.